Described below is a single TCR beta chain sequence and its context. What it recognizes is unknown. The data originate from a study of T cells expressing NK-cell markers. For the study at large: Investigators obtained TCR beta repertoires from sorted CD3+CD56+NKG2C+, CD3+CD56+NKG2C- and CD3+CD56-NKG2C+ T cells. HCMV serostatus: most of the eight sequenced donors positive, one negative.

Study results and caveats: More than 5 donors carried dominant NKG2C+ clonotypes that made up roughly 1.0-7.5% of their CD8+ T cells.

The length of the CDR3 is 14 residues. Germline CDR1 is KGHSH and CDR2 is LQKENI. For TCR beta, cDNA was produced by 5'RACE template switching with UMIs. TCRdb re-called the 5' RACE reads; every CDR3 protein appears as one record, without DNA. Its clone listing holds 350,000 to 450,000 distinct CDR3 sequences. Input material: blood T cells: a sorted CD56 or NKG2C T cell subset, CD4+ or CD8+ T cells, or bulk PBMC T cells (not recorded which). This TCR was sampled from a man between 18 and 69 years old in good health. V usage is TRBV18 and J usage is TRBJ2-7; without DNA, the TCRdb call of TRBD1 cannot be checked. The chain's CDR3 is CASSPGQGGKEQYF.